This TCR beta chain comes out of a study of technical replicates of blood from a handful of donors. Germline-derived CDR1 and CDR2 are KGHSH and LQKENI. The CDR3 loop spans 17 amino acids. V lost 2 bases to trimming and J lost 0 bases; unmatched junction nucleotides: 10. The method was immunoSEQ multiplex PCR; TCRdb's version includes in-frame clones alone and lacks a portion of them. The sample has about 60,000 clones, about 92% seen once. The receptor was derived from a human donor in good health. Some clones in this sample may be carry-over from other donors' samples. This chain connects TRBV18 to TRBJ2-7, with 7 bases matching TRBD2. The specimen sequenced was PBMCs. CDR3 DNA: TGTGCCAGCTCACCAGGCGCGCGGGGGAGGCCCTCCTACGAGCAGTACTTC. This gives the protein CASSPGARGRPSYEQYF.